What follows is one T cell receptor beta chain and its context. Its antigen target is currently unknown. Base qualities are not provided; no much larger clone lies one nucleotide away. CDR1 is given as SGHVS and CDR2 as FNYEAQ, both from the germline V gene. From the cysteine up to the phenylalanine, the CDR3 has a length of 14 residues. The read is trimmed to its CDR3 DNA, 42 bases read in frame from base 1. Trimming takes 1 base from V and 5 bases from J, and the germline ends sit 8 bases apart. TRIzol reagent was used to extract blood RNA from unsorted whole blood, while the DNeasy Blood & Tissue kit provided the germline DNA. At the time of sampling, the patients were treatment-naive and had chronic HBV infection. Approximately 3.9 milliliters of peripheral blood were collected into K2EDTA tubes before surgery. This record belongs to a study of tumor-infiltrating lymphocytes in primary liver carcinoma (TCRdb year 2017). Describing the broader study: Between November 2015 and 2016, a few patients in China with histopathologically diagnosed primary liver carcinoma had surgical resection. Reproducibility between technical replicate repertoires was high, with correlation coefficients above 0.98 and mean shared-clone rates roughly 0.87. The tumors of the five patients were staged as T1-T3 N0M0, with maximum diameters ranging from roughly 4 to 10 cm. The five patients, three men and two women aged 30 to 69 years, had hepatocellular carcinoma (four) or combined HCC and intrahepatic cholangiocarcinoma (one). Across five regions of each liver tumor, along with adjacent normal tissue and blood, the study brought together TCRbeta repertoire sequencing, expression microarrays and whole-exome sequencing. A total of about 35 specimens from 5 patients went through TCRbeta repertoire sequencing, namely 25 tumor regions, 5 adjacent noncancerous liver tissues and 5 peripheral blood samples. Samples yielded roughly 3.65 to 7.5 million productive TCRbeta reads; read depth did not differ significantly between tissue types.

Starting from about 500 ng total RNA, TCRbeta-specific cDNA was produced by reverse transcription with a constant-region primer and ProtoScript II reverse transcriptase. The TCRbeta libraries were prepared through three rounds of nested multiplex PCR following a slightly modified ARM-PCR procedure. Each of the first two PCR rounds ran for approximately 11 cycles using multiplex TRBV1-TRBV30 forward primers together with a Cbeta reverse primer. A final 25-cycle PCR with Deep VentR polymerase added sample barcodes and Illumina adapters. Amplicons of 200-500 bp were gel-purified with a QIAquick gel extraction kit before sequencing. An Illumina HiSeq 2500 was used to sequence the TCRbeta amplicons with 250-bp paired-end reads. The authors' pipeline ran thus. Trimmomatic v0.33 was used to quality-trim the reads, and FLASH v1.2.11 was used to merge paired reads so that full CDR3 sequences could be recovered. V, D and J germline segments were assigned to the rearranged TCRbeta sequences by MiGEC v1.2.1b. Clonotype statistics and Shannon-Wiener diversity indices were calculated with VDJtools v1.0.0. Except for diversity analysis, only each sample's 250 most abundant clonotypes were used in subsequent analyses to reduce sampling bias. Clones were called with MiXCR by TCRdb after fastp trimmed the public reads at Q25, and only in-frame beta chains were retained. Each CDR3 protein appears once, grouped with its most common genes and DNA. TCRdb, not the authors, supplied the V and J calls. This sample holds approximately 330,000 distinct CDR3 sequences; about 61% were observed only once. About 6.5% of the sample rests with the top ten.

Paper-wide results and their limitations: Only five or six patients were included in the study, and the authors note that the findings should be validated in a larger study. The top 250 clones made up a significantly larger repertoire fraction in tumors than in blood (p = 0.039). Because only the TCR beta chain was sequenced and unpaired alpha chains were not captured, true repertoire diversity is likely underestimated. Repertoire overlap was higher between tumor regions (mean roughly 35%) than tumor-adjacent (approximately 17%) or tumor-blood (about 14%) pairs, consistent with antigen-driven expansion. Bulk unsorted samples precluded comparing CD4+ and CD8+ T cell repertoires.

The sequenced sample was peripheral blood. The TCR was taken from a man aged 40-55 years with primary liver carcinoma and hepatitis B virus infection. The chain couples TRBV7-6 to TRBJ2-2; the D gene identity is not certain. The nucleotide sequence is TGTGCCAGCAGCTTAGAACCTGGGACCGGGGAGCTGTTTTTT. This yields the protein CASSLEPGTGELFF.